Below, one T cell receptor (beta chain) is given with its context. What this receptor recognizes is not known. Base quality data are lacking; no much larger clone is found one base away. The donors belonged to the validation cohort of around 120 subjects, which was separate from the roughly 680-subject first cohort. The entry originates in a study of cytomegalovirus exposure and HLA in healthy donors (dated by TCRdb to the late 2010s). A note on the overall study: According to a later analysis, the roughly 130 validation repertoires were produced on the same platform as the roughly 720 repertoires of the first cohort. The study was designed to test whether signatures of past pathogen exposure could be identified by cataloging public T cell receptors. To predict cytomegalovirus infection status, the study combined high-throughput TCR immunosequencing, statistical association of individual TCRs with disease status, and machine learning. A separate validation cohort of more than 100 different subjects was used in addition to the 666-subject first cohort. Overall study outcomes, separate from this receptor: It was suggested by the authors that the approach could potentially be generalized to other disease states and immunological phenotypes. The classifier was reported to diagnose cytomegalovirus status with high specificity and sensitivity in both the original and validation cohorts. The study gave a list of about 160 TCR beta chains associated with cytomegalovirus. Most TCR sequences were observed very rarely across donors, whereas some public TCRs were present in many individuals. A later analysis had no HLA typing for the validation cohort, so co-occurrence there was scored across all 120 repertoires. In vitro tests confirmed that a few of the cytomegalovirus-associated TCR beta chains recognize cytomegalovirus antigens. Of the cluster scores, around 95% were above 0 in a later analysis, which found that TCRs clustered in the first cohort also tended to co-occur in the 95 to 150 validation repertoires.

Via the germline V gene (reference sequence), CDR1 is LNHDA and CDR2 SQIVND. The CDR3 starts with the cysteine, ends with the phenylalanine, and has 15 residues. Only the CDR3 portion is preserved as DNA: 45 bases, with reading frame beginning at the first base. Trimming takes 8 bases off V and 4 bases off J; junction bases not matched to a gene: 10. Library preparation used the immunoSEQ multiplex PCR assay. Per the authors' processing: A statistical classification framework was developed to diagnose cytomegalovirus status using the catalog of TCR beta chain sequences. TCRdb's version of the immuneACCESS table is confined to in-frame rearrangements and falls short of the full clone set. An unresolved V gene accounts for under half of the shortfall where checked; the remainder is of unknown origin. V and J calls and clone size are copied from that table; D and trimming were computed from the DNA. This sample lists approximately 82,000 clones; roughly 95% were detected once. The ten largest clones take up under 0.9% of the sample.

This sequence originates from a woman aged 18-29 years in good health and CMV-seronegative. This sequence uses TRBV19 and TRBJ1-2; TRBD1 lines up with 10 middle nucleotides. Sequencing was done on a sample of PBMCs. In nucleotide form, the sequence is TGTGCCAGTGAAACAGGGACAGGGGATATCTATGGCTACACCTTC. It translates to CASETGTGDIYGYTF.